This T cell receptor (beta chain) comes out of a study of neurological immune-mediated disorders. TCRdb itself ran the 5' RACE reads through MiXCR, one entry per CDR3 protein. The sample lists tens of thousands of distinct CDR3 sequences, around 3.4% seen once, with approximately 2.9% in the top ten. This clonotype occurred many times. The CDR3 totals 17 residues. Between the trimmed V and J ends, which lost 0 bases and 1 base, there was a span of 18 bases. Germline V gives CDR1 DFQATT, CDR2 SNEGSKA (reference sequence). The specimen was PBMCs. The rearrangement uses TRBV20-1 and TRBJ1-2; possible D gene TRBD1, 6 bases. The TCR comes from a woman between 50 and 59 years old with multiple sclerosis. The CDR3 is CSARDYEPRGVNYGYTF. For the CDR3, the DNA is TGCAGTGCTAGAGATTACGAACCAAGGGGGGTTAACTATGGCTACACCTTC.